The T cell receptor beta chain described here comes from a study of OX40 agonist ivuxolimab in advanced cancers. Notes on this clone: What it binds is not known.

Findings and caveats of the study: Clonal expansion among partial responders at 0.1-3.0 mg/kg ranked near the lowest.

Generated by immunoSEQ multiplex PCR, the TCRdb table keeps only in-frame clones and is missing some. This repertoire shows around 80,000 clones, around nine tenths found once; its top ten account for 0.6% to 0.85%. Germline values: CDR1 SNHLY, CDR2 FYNNEI. This CDR3 region has 19 residues. V shed 6 bases and J shed 0 bases, with 23 bases lying between them. The chain couples TRBV2 to TRBJ1-4; D may be TRBD1 (5 bases). Material: CD4+ or CD8+ T cells sorted from blood, obtained in a trial of the OX40 agonist ivuxolimab. The origin of this receptor is an adult with an advanced solid tumor such as melanoma, head and neck, liver or kidney cancer. The CDR3 DNA is TGTGCCAGCAGGAACCCGGGGGGTCGTGCGTTTGCAACTAATGAAAAACTGTTTTTT. As protein: CASRNPGGRAFATNEKLFF.